Following are 27 T cell receptor beta chains from one sample sequenced in a study of shared clonotypes between healthy human individuals. The method was immunoSEQ multiplex PCR; TCRdb's version includes in-frame clones alone and lacks a portion of them. Here the sample spans about 460,000 clones, approximately 80% being singletons. Sequencing was done on a sample of PBMCs. The receptors stem from a woman aged 40 to 50 in good health. Some clones in this sample may be carry-over from other donors' samples.

This clone occurred a few times. This chain links TRBV2 with TRBJ1-2, with 7 bases matching TRBD1. The CDR3 contains 15 residues. V was clipped by 3 bases and J by 6 bases; unmatched bases: 10. CDR1 and CDR2 (germline): SNHLY, FYNNEI. In nucleotides, the CDR3 is TGTGCCAGCAGTGACCCCATCGGGACAGCCGATGGCTACACCTTC. Encoded protein: CASSDPIGTADGYTF.

Concerning this clone: A read error likely explains this, since a far larger clone differs by one base. Other DNA sequences in the sample encode the same CDR3. The chain employs TRBV30 and TRBJ2-7; D uncertain. In germline, CDR1 is GTSNPN, CDR2 SVGIG (reference sequence). This CDR3 region has 12 residues. The DNA of the CDR3 is TGTGCCTGGAGTGGAAGTGCCCCCGAGCAATACTTC. Its translation: CAWSGSAPEQYF.

The J gene is TRBJ1-5, the V gene TRBV5-1; D is perhaps TRBD1 (5 bases). Trimming cost V 3 bases and J 6 bases, with 16 bases left between them. Germline loops: CDR1 SGHRS, CDR2 YFSETQ. The CDR3 has 15 amino acids. The DNA of the CDR3 is TGCGCCAGCAGCTCTTTCGGGGGAGAAGGTCAGCCCCAGCATTTT. This translates into CASSSFGGEGQPQHF.

The chain carries TRBV2 and TRBJ1-2, with D perhaps TRBD1 (5 bases). CDR1 and CDR2 from the germline V gene are SNHLY and FYNNEI. The CDR3 covers 13 residues. V was pared by 4 bases and J by 4 bases, with 10 bases between. The CDR3 bases are TGTGCCAGCAGTGCGGACAAGATCTATGGCTACACCTTC. Translation gives CASSADKIYGYTF.

The chain has TRBV19 and TRBJ2-2; TRBD2 aligns across 13 bases. Per germline, CDR1 LNHDA and CDR2 SQIVND (reference sequence). The V gene end was trimmed by 4 bases and the J gene end by 2 bases; junction bases not matched to a gene: 4. CDR3 length equals 17 residues. CDR3 amino acids: CASSNLGLAGNTGELFF. The CDR3 nucleotides are TGTGCCAGTAGTAATCTGGGACTAGCGGGAAACACCGGGGAGCTGTTTTTT.

The V and J genes are TRBV28 and TRBJ2-2, with TRBD1 matching over 8 bases. There are 15 residues in the CDR3. The ends lost 1 base at V and 7 bases at J; junction bases unmatched: 5. Germline CDR1 MDHEN, CDR2 SYDVKM. CDR3 DNA sequence: TGTGCCAGCAGTTTATACTCAGACAGGGGCGGGGAGCTGTTTTTT. Translation gives CASSLYSDRGGELFF.

This clone has a single count. V is TRBV7-9 and J is TRBJ2-6; D is unclear. In germline, CDR1 is SEHNR, CDR2 FQNEAQ (reference sequence). The V gene lost 5 bases and the J gene lost 0 bases, with 11 bases spanning the gap. CDR3 size: 16 residues. The CDR3 nucleotides are TGTGCCAGCAGCCACTTAGGCTCCTCTGGGGCCAACGTCCTGACTTTC. It encodes CASSHLGSSGANVLTF.

This clone was recorded once. A far bigger clonotype differs at one base, so this is likely a read error. The same CDR3 can be traced to other DNA sequences in this sample. The genes are TRBV25-1 and TRBJ1-1; D is ambiguous. The CDR3 is 11 residues long. CDR1 MGHDK and CDR2 SYGVNS come from the germline V gene. The CDR3 nucleotides read TGCGCCAGCAGTGAGAACACTGAAGCTTTCTTT. Protein product: CASSENTEAFF.

The V and J genes are TRBV28 and TRBJ1-1; perhaps TRBD1 as D (6 bases). V was cut by 5 bases and J by 1 base, with 11 bases left in between. The CDR3 has 14 residues. Looked up from germline, CDR1 is MDHEN and CDR2 is SYDVKM. The chain's CDR3 is CASSPGAWNTEAFF. The CDR3 DNA sequence: TGTGCCAGCAGTCCGGGGGCCTGGAACACTGAAGCTTTCTTT.

The chain couples TRBV7-9 to TRBJ1-4; tentative D call: TRBD1 (6 bases). Looked up from germline, CDR1 is SEHNR and CDR2 is FQNEAQ (reference sequence). Trimming pared 1 base from V and 0 bases from J, leaving 12 bases between. The CDR3 consists of 17 residues. In DNA, the CDR3 is TGTGCCAGCAGCTTAGGCCAGGGGATACCAACTAATGAAAAACTGTTTTTT. This codes for CASSLGQGIPTNEKLFF.

This clone was picked up a small number of times. It differs at one base from a far larger clone, so likely a read error. The chain joins TRBV28 to TRBJ2-1; no firm D call. Germline CDR1 reads MDHEN; CDR2 reads SYDVKM. CDR3 length: 11 residues. The V end was cut by 3 bases, the J end by 3 bases, with 0 bases between. CDR3 sequence: CASSFYNEQFF. As DNA, the CDR3 is TGTGCCAGCAGTTTCTACAATGAGCAGTTCTTC.

This clone was found once. The chain carries TRBV30 and TRBJ1-2; D remains ambiguous. V gave up 0 bases and J gave up 1 base, with 9 bases separating them. The CDR3 runs 14 residues. Germline-derived CDR1 and CDR2 are GTSNPN and SVGIG (reference sequence). The CDR3 nucleotides read TGTGCCTGGAGTGTACTGTCTGTTAACTATGGCTACACCTTC. This sequence encodes CAWSVLSVNYGYTF.

CDR3 residues: CSVEERVFNEQFF. The CDR3 nucleotides read TGCAGCGTTGAAGAGCGGGTATTTAATGAGCAGTTCTTC. The genes are TRBV29-1 and TRBJ2-1, with a weak D call TRBD2 (5 bases). This CDR3 is 13 amino acids long. The germline V gene has CDR1 SQVTM and CDR2 ANQGSEA. Trimming pared 0 bases from V and 7 bases from J, leaving 10 bases between.

About this clone itself: A far larger clone is only one base removed, so a read error is likely. This specimen includes other DNA sequences encoding the same CDR3. CDR3 protein: CASSLAGPYEQYF. The CDR3 DNA reads TGTGCCAGCAGCTTAGCGGGACCCTACGAGCAGTACTTC. The chain carries TRBV7-2 and TRBJ2-7; D may correspond to TRBD1 or TRBD2 (5 bases each). The CDR3 has 13 residues. V was trimmed by 0 bases and J by 2 bases, leaving 5 bases between them. Germline CDR1 and CDR2: SGHTA and FQGNSA.

The chain links TRBV27 to TRBJ2-2; D perhaps matches TRBD1 (6 bases). V lost 5 bases to trimming and J lost 4 bases, with 14 bases between them. CDR3 length equals 15 residues. Germline CDR1 and CDR2: MNHEY and SMNVEV (reference sequence). DNA of the CDR3: TGTGCCAGCAGTCCCAACAGGGTGGGCACCGGGGAGCTGTTTTTT. Residues: CASSPNRVGTGELFF.

The V and J genes are TRBV2 and TRBJ2-3; 12 bases are shared with TRBD2. The V gene's germline CDR1 is SNHLY and CDR2 FYNNEI. The CDR3 runs to 14 residues. Germline trimming cut 11 bases from V and 5 bases from J; bases unmatched to any gene: 8. As DNA, the CDR3 is TGTGCCGGTCTACCGGGACTAGCGGGAGATACGCAGTATTTT. Its translation is CAGLPGLAGDTQYF.

This clone was recorded once. This rearrangement joins TRBV5-1 to TRBJ2-3; D unclear. V shed 0 bases and J shed 1 base, with 9 bases lying between them. Germline V CDR1 and CDR2: SGHRS, YFSETQ. The CDR3 consists of 15 residues. The CDR3 sequence is CASSLDAFGTDTQYF. The CDR3 region has the DNA TGCGCCAGCAGCTTGGACGCATTCGGCACAGATACGCAGTATTTT.

As for this clone: This likely reflects a read error, since a far larger clone is one base away. The chain combines TRBV30 with TRBJ2-7, with 8 positions matching TRBD1. The germline V gene encodes CDR1 GTSNPN and CDR2 SVGIG (reference sequence). Trimming removed 3 bases from V and 2 bases from J; junction bases left unmatched: 12. There are 16 residues in the CDR3. CDR3 amino acids: CAWSRRLGQGPYEQYF. CDR3 DNA: TGTGCCTGGAGCCGACGTCTTGGACAGGGTCCCTACGAGCAGTACTTC.

The genes are TRBV7-9 and TRBJ1-5; a possible D gene is TRBD1 (6 bases). Trimming pared 6 bases from V and 2 bases from J, leaving 11 bases between. Germline assignment: CDR1 SEHNR and CDR2 FQNEAQ (reference sequence). This CDR3 has 14 residues. Here the CDR3 DNA reads TGTGCCAGCAGTGGGGGGGGCGGCAATCAGCCCCAGCATTTT. Amino acids: CASSGGGGNQPQHF.

This clone was counted once. The identical CDR3 is also encoded by other nucleotide sequences in the sample. The J gene is TRBJ2-5, the V gene TRBV29-1; maybe TRBD1 (6 bases). V was cut by 4 bases and J by 2 bases, with 8 bases left in between. This CDR3 contains 12 residues. Germline V gives CDR1 SQVTM, CDR2 ANQGSEA. This CDR3 reads CSVAGQQETQYF. CDR3 DNA sequence: TGCAGCGTTGCAGGACAGCAAGAGACCCAGTACTTC.

This clone has only a few counts. This chain links TRBV30 with TRBJ1-1; tentative D call: TRBD1 (5 bases). V lost 4 bases to trimming and J lost 0 bases, with 12 bases between them. Germline-derived CDR1 and CDR2 are GTSNPN and SVGIG (reference sequence). The CDR3 contains 14 residues. In DNA form, the CDR3 reads TGTGCCTGGACTAAGACAGACTTGAACACTGAAGCTTTCTTT. Translating it yields CAWTKTDLNTEAFF.

This chain joins TRBV28 and TRBJ2-7, with D tentatively TRBD1 or TRBD2 (5 bases each). The germline V gene encodes CDR1 MDHEN and CDR2 SYDVKM. Trimming removed 4 bases at V and 3 bases at J, with 13 bases between. The CDR3 totals 14 residues. CDR3 sequence: CASSSGTRVYEQYF. The CDR3 region has the DNA TGTGCCAGCAGTTCCGGGACGAGAGTCTACGAGCAGTACTTC.

Concerning this clone itself: Since a far larger clone is one base different, this is likely a read error. The rearrangement uses TRBV29-1 and TRBJ2-7; D unresolved. This CDR3 contains 11 residues. The V and J ends lost 3 bases and 5 bases respectively, with 8 bases between them. CDR1 and CDR2 from the germline V gene are SQVTM and ANQGSEA. CDR3 in amino acids: CSVDSGHEQYF. The CDR3 nucleotides are TGCAGCGTTGATTCGGGTCACGAGCAGTACTTC.

The chain carries TRBV5-6 and TRBJ1-2, with D hard to call. Germline V CDR1 and CDR2: SGHDT, YYEEEE. The V end was cut by 3 bases, the J end by 7 bases, with 13 bases between. The CDR3 is 13 residues long. The CDR3 DNA reads as TGTGCCAGCAGCTCCTACGGGCTTCGTGGCTACACCTTC. It yields the protein CASSSYGLRGYTF. The whole variable domain, filled in from reference TRBV5-6 and TRBJ1-2, reads DAGVTQSPTHLIKTRGQQVTLRCSPKSGHDTVSWYQQALGQGPQFIFQYYEEEERQRGNFPDRFSGHQFPNYSSELNVNALLLGDSALYLCASSSYGLRGYTFGSGTRLTVV.

About this clone itself: This probably arose from a read error, given a far larger clone one base away. This chain uses TRBV10-3 with TRBJ2-7, with 11 bases matching TRBD2. CDR1 is ENHRY, CDR2 SYGVKD, per germline. The J segment lost 4 bases and the V segment lost 2 bases, leaving 1 base of the junction unmatched. The CDR3 has 14 residues. CDR3 sequence reads: CAISETSGSYEQYF. DNA for the CDR3: TGTGCCATCAGTGAGACTAGCGGGAGTTACGAGCAGTACTTC.

This clone came up many times. The V call is TRBV4-2, the J call TRBJ1-2; D gene ambiguous. This CDR3 region has 15 residues. From germline, CDR1 is LGHNA and CDR2 YNFKEQ. Trimming cost V 0 bases and J 1 base, with 9 bases left between them. The CDR3 sequence is CASSQDPRINYGYTF. The CDR3 DNA reads as TGTGCCAGCAGCCAAGACCCACGGATTAACTATGGCTACACCTTC.

This clone was observed once. The rearrangement joins TRBV27 to TRBJ2-3, with 15 bases identical to TRBD2. The CDR3 contains 15 residues. Germline CDR1 MNHEY, CDR2 SMNVEV (reference sequence). V was pared by 6 bases and J by 6 bases, with 4 bases of the junction left unmatched. The CDR3 nucleotides read TGTGCCAGCAGCCGGGGGACTAGCGGGAGGGATACGCAGTATTTT. Amino acids: CASSRGTSGRDTQYF.